These 5 T cell receptor beta chains originate from one sample sequenced in a study of circulating and synovial CD4+ cells in juvenile arthritis. Generated by immunoSEQ multiplex PCR, the TCRdb table keeps only in-frame clones and is missing some. The sample lists about 32,000 clones, about 96% occurring once. Sequencing was carried out using CD4+ T cells from blood. These receptors were taken from a human donor with juvenile idiopathic arthritis.

This chain connects TRBV6-6 to TRBJ1-3, with D possibly matching TRBD1 (6 bases). CDR3 size: 16 residues. Deletions cut 2 bases from V and 0 bases from J, with 11 bases between. Germline-derived CDR1 and CDR2 are MNHNY and SVGAGI (reference sequence). Here the CDR3 reads CASSYPTGLSGNTIYF. The CDR3 region has the DNA TGTGCCAGCAGTTACCCAACAGGGCTCTCTGGAAACACCATATATTTT.

The V gene is TRBV12-5, the J gene TRBJ1-2; TRBD1 aligns across 9 bases. Germline assignment: CDR1 LGHNT and CDR2 FRNRAP. The CDR3 loop spans 14 amino acids. Losses at the gene ends were 3 bases for V and 8 bases for J; bases not matched to a gene: 7. This chain's CDR3 is CASGFGQGKRGYTF. The CDR3 DNA reads TGTGCTAGTGGTTTTGGACAGGGGAAAAGGGGCTACACCTTC.

The V call is TRBV6-5, the J call TRBJ2-2; 11 nucleotides agree with TRBD2. V shed 2 bases and J 3 bases; nucleotides not matched to a gene: 2. Germline V gene lookup returns CDR1 MNHEY and CDR2 SVGAGI. The CDR3 is 16 amino acids. CDR3 coding DNA: TGTGCCAGCAGTTACCTACTAGCGGGGGACACCGGGGAGCTGTTTTTT. Its translation: CASSYLLAGDTGELFF.

The chain uses TRBV10-3 and TRBJ1-4; 7 bases line up with TRBD1. J lost 4 bases, V lost 0 bases, and 5 bases had no gene match. Germline CDR1 reads ENHRY; CDR2 reads SYGVKD. The CDR3 is 16 residues long. In nucleotides, the CDR3 is TGTGCCATCAGTGAGTCCCGACAGGGTTATAATGAAAAACTGTTTTTT. Translation gives CAISESRQGYNEKLFF.

The V gene is TRBV19, the J gene TRBJ2-1; the match to TRBD2 covers 10 bases. Germline loops: CDR1 LNHDA, CDR2 SQIVND (reference sequence). V lost 7 bases to trimming and J lost 2 bases; unmatched junction nucleotides: 17. The CDR3 sequence is 19 residues long. This CDR3 is CASTLEGASGSGPYNEQFF. CDR3 nucleotide sequence: TGTGCCAGTACCCTCGAGGGCGCTAGCGGGAGTGGGCCCTACAATGAGCAGTTCTTC.